This paragraph reports one T cell receptor beta chain. Its cognate antigen is unknown. The data belong to a study of CD8+ T cells in alopecia areata. Background on the study: Dosing spanned 6 to 18 months on tofacitinib, then 6 months off drug. Scoring of severity for treated patients was based on percentage of affected scalp area. Findings and limits, study-wide: Since there was just one nonresponder, nobody can yet say how baseline CD8+ expansion ties to response.

cDNA prepared by RNA extraction and subsequent reverse transcription served as the template for sequencing. Assay used: immunoSEQ multiplex PCR; TCRdb lists only in-frame clones, some missing. The sample has about 180,000 clones, roughly 63% seen once. Treatment meaning: oral pan-JAK inhibitor, 5-10 mg twice daily. Lesional scalp punch biopsies and peripheral blood came from alopecia areata patients. The origin of this receptor is a human donor with alopecia areata. The specimen comprised CD4+ T cells sorted from blood, sampled at approximately week 61, from a patient treated with tofacitinib.

The CDR3 bases are TGTGCCGGAAAGGTCGGCGTCTTATCCTACGAGCAGTACTTC. It is translated as CAGKVGVLSYEQYF. The chain couples TRBV2 to TRBJ2-7; D remains ambiguous. The CDR3 loop spans 14 amino acids. Looked up from germline, CDR1 is SNHLY and CDR2 is FYNNEI. Between the trimmed V and J ends, which lost 11 bases and 1 base, there was a span of 18 bases. The full variable domain, completed using reference TRBV2 and TRBJ2-7, is EPEVTQTPSHQVTQMGQEVILRCVPISNHLYFYWYRQILGQKVEFLVSFYNNEISEKSEIFDDQFSVERPDGSNFTLKIRSTKLEDSAMYFCAGKVGVLSYEQYFGPGTRLTVT.